The 28 T cell receptor beta chains listed next were all sequenced from one sample in a study of T-cell memory formation after mild COVID-19. TCRdb recomputed calls from the 5' RACE reads with MiXCR, one row per CDR3 protein. The table has 500,000 to 550,000 distinct CDR3 sequences, about a fifth seen once. Sequencing input: PBMCs or a T cell subset sorted from them (not recorded which). Receptors originate from an adult woman who had mild COVID-19 (a few samples of this study predate the infection). Cell type and time point are not known.

This clonotype has just a few counts. The chain employs TRBV2 and TRBJ2-7; 7 nucleotides align to TRBD2. The germline V gene encodes CDR1 SNHLY and CDR2 FYNNEI. J lost 2 bases, V lost 0 bases, and 4 bases had no gene match. The CDR3 sequence is 15 residues long. CDR3 sequence (DNA): TGTGCCAGCAGTGAAGCGGGGGGGACCGCCTACGAGCAGTACTTC. Its translation is CASSEAGGTAYEQYF.

The table lists this clonotype with a few counts. V gene TRBV24-1 combines with J gene TRBJ2-5, with D hard to call. V dropped 2 bases and J dropped 1 base, with 4 bases sitting between them. The CDR3 extends over 13 amino acids. CDR1 is KGHDR and CDR2 is SFDVKD in the germline V gene. CDR3 amino acids: CATSDSGQETQYF. In DNA, the CDR3 is TGTGCCACCAGTGATTCAGGCCAAGAGACCCAGTACTTC.

This clonotype was detected a few times. This chain links TRBV29-1 with TRBJ2-7; D uncertain. There are 16 residues in the CDR3. The germline CDR1 and CDR2 sequences are SQVTM and ANQGSEA. Between the trimmed V and J ends, which lost 6 bases and 2 bases, there was a span of 23 bases. This CDR3 is CSVLLRSELRPYEQYF. The CDR3 DNA follows: TGCAGCGTCTTACTCAGATCCGAACTCCGCCCCTACGAGCAGTACTTC.

This sequence joins TRBV20-1 and TRBJ1-5; D call uncertain. Germline CDR1 and CDR2: DFQATT and SNEGSKA (reference sequence). The CDR3 sequence is 14 residues long. V lost 1 base and J 1 base, leaving 8 bases between the germline ends. DNA of the CDR3: TGCAGTGCTAGAGGGAGTTGGAGCAATCAGCCCCAGCATTTT. Protein: CSARGSWSNQPQHF.

This clonotype was found a few times. The chain joins TRBV6-5 to TRBJ1-5; a weak D match, TRBD1 (6 bases). This CDR3 is 15 amino acids long. The V end was cut by 5 bases, the J end by 3 bases, with 14 bases between. CDR1 is MNHEY, CDR2 SVGAGI, per germline. CDR3 amino acids: CASSPTGQVNQPQHF. In nucleotides, the CDR3 is TGTGCCAGCAGTCCTACGGGACAAGTCAATCAGCCCCAGCATTTT.

The chain combines TRBV6-4 with TRBJ2-1, with D possibly matching TRBD2 (7 bases). The V gene lost 0 bases and the J gene lost 7 bases, with 16 bases spanning the gap. The CDR3 contains 16 residues. From germline, CDR1 is MRHNA and CDR2 SNTAGT. The CDR3 loop is CASSDSGGAIWNEQFF. CDR3 DNA: TGTGCCAGCAGTGACTCAGGGGGGGCGATTTGGAATGAGCAGTTCTTC.

In its sample, this clonotype was seen a few times. The chain joins TRBV15 to TRBJ2-7, with D possibly matching TRBD2 (6 bases). This CDR3 is built from 14 residues. Germline V lookup: CDR1 LNHNV, CDR2 YYDKDF (reference sequence). The germline V and J ends were trimmed by 1 base and 4 bases, with 11 bases remaining between them. CDR3 sequence: CATSRVRGSYEQYF. In DNA form, the CDR3 reads TGTGCCACCAGCAGAGTTCGGGGGTCGTACGAGCAGTACTTC.

The V gene is TRBV29-1, the J gene TRBJ1-1; D remains ambiguous. Trimming took off 7 bases at V and 1 base at J, with 7 bases between the two ends. This CDR3 spans 11 amino acids. CDR1 and CDR2 from the germline V gene are SQVTM and ANQGSEA. CDR3 sequence (DNA): TGCAGCGCTCACACGAACACTGAAGCTTTCTTT. Translating gives CSAHTNTEAFF.

The genes are TRBV12-3 or TRBV12-4 and TRBJ2-1; TRBD2 aligns across 12 bases. This CDR3 region has 16 residues. Unmatched junction bases numbered 8, after V lost 3 bases and J lost 8 bases. CDR3 region: CASSFRASGRADEQFF. The DNA of the CDR3 is TGTGCCAGCAGTTTCCGGGCTAGCGGGAGGGCGGATGAGCAGTTCTTC.

The chain employs TRBV7-2 and TRBJ2-2; perhaps TRBD1 as D (6 bases). This CDR3 has 14 residues. Germline CDR1 reads SGHTA; CDR2 reads FQGNSA. The V end was cut by 3 bases, the J end by 4 bases, with 9 bases between. This CDR3 reads CASSFSGATGELFF. CDR3 coding DNA: TGTGCCAGCAGCTTTTCAGGGGCCACCGGGGAGCTGTTTTTT.

This clonotype was seen a few times. The chain links TRBV15 to TRBJ2-6; D uncertain. The CDR3 consists of 15 residues. V dropped 2 bases and J dropped 0 bases, with 5 bases sitting between them. Germline V lookup: CDR1 LNHNV, CDR2 YYDKDF (reference sequence). The CDR3 nucleotides read TGTGCCACCAGCAGACAGCCCTCTGGGGCCAACGTCCTGACTTTC. Its protein product is CATSRQPSGANVLTF.

The chain has TRBV11-2 and TRBJ2-1, with 8 positions matching TRBD2. The CDR3 has 15 residues. Germline-derived CDR1 and CDR2 are SGHAT and FQNNGV. The V segment lost 5 bases and the J segment 4 bases; nucleotides outside the gene matches: 7. The CDR3 sequence is CASSAGSGTYNEQFF. The CDR3 coding sequence is TGTGCCAGCAGCGCCGGTAGCGGGACTTACAATGAGCAGTTCTTC.

This chain connects TRBV4-2 to TRBJ2-7, with unresolved D. Germline CDR1 LGHNA, CDR2 YNFKEQ. V gave up 5 bases and J gave up 2 bases, with 10 bases separating them. CDR3 length: 13 residues. The CDR3 sequence is CASSGTEPYEQYF. The CDR3 DNA reads TGTGCCAGCAGCGGCACAGAGCCCTACGAGCAGTACTTC.

This clonotype was recorded a few times. This chain joins TRBV24-1 and TRBJ2-1; D is perhaps TRBD2 (5 bases). Germline assignment: CDR1 KGHDR and CDR2 SFDVKD. V was pared by 5 bases and J by 7 bases, with 14 bases between. This CDR3 contains 14 residues. CDR3 protein: CATSGLGLENEQFF. CDR3 bases: TGTGCCACCAGTGGCTTAGGACTGGAGAATGAGCAGTTCTTC.

J is TRBJ1-1 and V is TRBV7-9; D ambiguous. V was trimmed by 7 bases and J by 3 bases, leaving 12 bases between them. From germline, CDR1 is SEHNR and CDR2 FQNEAQ (reference sequence). The CDR3 contains 13 residues. CDR3 in DNA: TGTGCCAGCACCCCGGACGATCACACTGAAGCTTTCTTT. Protein sequence: CASTPDDHTEAFF.

The V call is TRBV12-5, the J call TRBJ2-7, with D possibly being TRBD1 or TRBD2 (5 bases each). V lost 5 bases to trimming and J lost 0 bases, with 23 bases between them. The CDR3 has 18 amino acids. The V gene's germline CDR1 is LGHNT and CDR2 FRNRAP. The CDR3 DNA reads as TGTGCTAGTGGTCCGGGCCGGGGAAGAGGGGTGAGCTCCTACGAGCAGTACTTC. Translated, it gives CASGPGRGRGVSSYEQYF.

V usage is TRBV7-9 and J usage is TRBJ1-2; D gene unclear. The CDR3 has 15 amino acids. CDR1 and CDR2 (germline): SEHNR, FQNEAQ (reference sequence). Trimming removed 0 bases at V and 1 base at J, with 9 bases between. This CDR3 reads CASSLATGINYGYTF. CDR3 DNA sequence: TGTGCCAGCAGCTTAGCGACCGGGATTAACTATGGCTACACCTTC.

This clonotype showed up just a few times. The chain links TRBV20-1 to TRBJ2-5; 11 positions match TRBD2. The V gene end was trimmed by 6 bases and the J gene end by 4 bases; junction bases not matched to a gene: 4. Germline V lookup: CDR1 DFQATT, CDR2 SNEGSKA (reference sequence). The CDR3 extends over 13 amino acids. CDR3 sequence: CSAVAGGLETQYF. The CDR3 DNA follows: TGCAGTGCCGTAGCGGGGGGGCTAGAGACCCAGTACTTC.

The chain combines TRBV2 with TRBJ2-7, with 8 bases aligning to TRBD1. Unmatched junction bases numbered 8, after V lost 7 bases and J lost 3 bases. The CDR3 sequence is 14 residues long. Germline CDR1 SNHLY, CDR2 FYNNEI. The CDR3 loop reads CASTGTGPLYEQYF. The CDR3 region has the DNA TGTGCCAGCACTGGGACAGGACCACTCTACGAGCAGTACTTC.

This clonotype was detected a few times. V gene TRBV6-5 combines with J gene TRBJ2-5, with 9 bases fitting TRBD1. The CDR3 consists of 15 residues. Unmatched junction bases numbered 9, after V lost 6 bases and J lost 4 bases. Germline values: CDR1 MNHEY, CDR2 SVGAGI. The CDR3 DNA sequence: TGTGCCAGCAGAGTACAGGGGGCGATCCCAGAGACCCAGTACTTC. Translating gives CASRVQGAIPETQYF.

The V and J genes are TRBV5-6 and TRBJ2-7; 9 bases agree with TRBD2. Germline V lookup: CDR1 SGHDT, CDR2 YYEEEE. V lost 6 bases, J lost 3 bases, and 16 bases stayed unmatched. The CDR3 spans 17 residues. The CDR3 here is CASILSWRTSEIYEQYF. The CDR3 region has the DNA TGTGCCAGCATTCTCTCCTGGAGGACTAGCGAGATCTACGAGCAGTACTTC.

A few counts support this clonotype. This rearrangement joins TRBV5-1 to TRBJ2-7, with 8 bases lining up with TRBD2. Germline V gene data show CDR1 as SGHRS and CDR2 as YFSETQ. The CDR3 totals 14 residues. V dropped 4 bases and J dropped 4; count of bases not matched to a gene: 7. The CDR3 sequence: CASSRGAGEYEQYF. The CDR3 coding sequence is TGCGCCAGCAGCCGGGGAGCGGGAGAGTACGAGCAGTACTTC.

The genes are TRBV24-1 and TRBJ2-2; TRBD1 matches at 8 bases. Unmatched junction bases numbered 6, after V lost 7 bases and J lost 0 bases. CDR1 and CDR2 from the germline V gene are KGHDR and SFDVKD. The CDR3 length is 16 residues. Here the CDR3 DNA reads TGTGCCACCAGCCGGGACAGGACCACGAACACCGGGGAGCTGTTTTTT. Translation gives CATSRDRTTNTGELFF.

Many counts were recorded for this clonotype. The rearrangement joins TRBV4-3 to TRBJ2-5; 7 positions agree with TRBD1. The germline gives CDR1 LGHNA, CDR2 YSLEER. The ends lost 2 bases at V and 1 base at J; junction bases unmatched: 4. CDR3 size: 15 residues. The CDR3 region has the DNA TGCGCCAGCAGCCAACCCGGACAGGCCCAAGAGACCCAGTACTTC. This codes for CASSQPGQAQETQYF.

The V and J genes are TRBV6-2 or TRBV6-3 and TRBJ2-1; the D gene is possibly TRBD1 (6 bases). V shed 6 bases and J shed 2 bases, with 17 bases lying between them. The CDR3 loop spans 16 amino acids. The V gene's germline CDR1 is MNHEY and CDR2 SVGEGT. Written as DNA, the CDR3 is TGTGCCAGCAGCGAAGACCAGGGGCTTCCCTACAATGAGCAGTTCTTC. Translating it yields CASSEDQGLPYNEQFF.

The genes are TRBV9 and TRBJ2-1, with 13 nucleotides matching TRBD2. Germline assignment: CDR1 SGDLS and CDR2 YYNGEE. V was clipped by 0 bases and J by 1 base; unmatched bases: 10. CDR3 length equals 20 residues. Here the CDR3 reads CASSVAPGTSGTKSYNEQFF. The CDR3 nucleotides read TGTGCCAGCAGCGTAGCTCCCGGGACTAGCGGGACTAAATCCTACAATGAGCAGTTCTTC.

This clonotype turned up a few times. V and J are TRBV4-1 and TRBJ2-5; D remains unclear. Germline CDR1 reads MGHRA; CDR2 reads YSYEKL. The CDR3 loop spans 16 amino acids. The V end was cut by 0 bases, the J end by 1 base, with 12 bases between. The CDR3 sequence is CASSQDWATAQETQYF. As DNA, the CDR3 is TGCGCCAGCAGCCAAGATTGGGCAACAGCCCAAGAGACCCAGTACTTC.

V usage is TRBV19 and J usage is TRBJ2-2, with a tentative D call TRBD1 (5 bases). Trimming took 6 bases from V and 0 from J, leaving 11 bases between them. Germline-derived CDR1 and CDR2 are LNHDA and SQIVND (reference sequence). This CDR3 is built from 15 residues. CDR3 sequence reads: CASRGLSPNTGELFF. The DNA for the CDR3 is TGTGCCAGTAGGGGGCTGAGCCCGAACACCGGGGAGCTGTTTTTT.